This T cell receptor beta chain originates from a study of T-cell reconstitution after alpha-beta-depleted transplantation in children. This CDR3 spans 14 amino acids. Germline CDR1 is MNHNS and CDR2 is SASEGT. The V gene end was trimmed by 10 bases and the J gene end by 2 bases; junction bases not matched to a gene: 7. A library of TCRbeta sequences, prepared with unique molecular identifiers, was generated. Each CDR3 protein is one row after TCRdb ran MiXCR on the PCR reads. The data contain approximately 300,000 distinct CDR3 sequences, roughly 12% of them singletons. This clonotype was seen repeatedly, ten times or more.

The chain links TRBV6-1 to TRBJ1-5; the match to TRBD1 covers 8 bases. The TCR was taken from a male patient between 2 and 10 years old who had a stem cell transplant for chronic granulomatous disease, so the T cells may come from the graft donor. The starting material was peripheral blood, obtained 180 days after TCRalphabeta/CD19-depleted stem cell transplant. The CDR3 coding sequence is TGTGCCACAGACAGGGGTGAAGGCAATCAGCCCCAGCATTTT. Translated, it gives CATDRGEGNQPQHF.